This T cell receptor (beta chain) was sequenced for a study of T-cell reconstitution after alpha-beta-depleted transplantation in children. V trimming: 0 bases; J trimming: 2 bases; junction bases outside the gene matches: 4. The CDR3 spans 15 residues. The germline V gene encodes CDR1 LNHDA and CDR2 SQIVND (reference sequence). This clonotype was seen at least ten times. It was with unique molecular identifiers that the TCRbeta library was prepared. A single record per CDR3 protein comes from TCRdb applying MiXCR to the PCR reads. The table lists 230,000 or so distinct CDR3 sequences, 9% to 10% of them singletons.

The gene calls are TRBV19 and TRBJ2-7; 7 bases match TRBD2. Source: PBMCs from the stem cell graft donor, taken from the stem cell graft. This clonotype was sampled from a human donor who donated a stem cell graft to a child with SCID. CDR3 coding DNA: TGTGCCAGTAGTATAGATCCGGGGAGGGCCTACGAGCAGTACTTC. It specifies CASSIDPGRAYEQYF.